This T cell receptor (beta chain) was sequenced during a study of T cell repertoires in cytomegalovirus infection. Regarding the study as a whole: What dominated the ex vivo response were HLA-C-restricted CMV-specific TCR beta clonotypes.

Per the germline V gene, CDR1 is MNHEY and CDR2 is SVGEGT. V lost 4 bases, J lost 5 bases, and 21 bases stayed unmatched. The CDR3 has 20 residues. A single record per CDR3 protein comes from TCRdb applying MiXCR to the reads. This sample yields about 310,000 distinct CDR3 sequences, of which roughly 15% are seen a single time; about 12% belongs to the top ten. This clonotype came up a few times. Its antigen is unknown. The chain employs TRBV6-2 or TRBV6-3 and TRBJ2-2, with 8 bases matching TRBD1. The sample consisted of PBMCs. The clonotype was recovered from a human donor in good health (CMV status not recorded). Some clones in this sample may be carry-over from other donors' samples. The chain's CDR3 is CASSSARTGPAPERTGELFF. Here the CDR3 DNA reads TGTGCCAGCAGTTCCGCCCGGACAGGGCCCGCTCCCGAACGGACCGGGGAGCTGTTTTTT.